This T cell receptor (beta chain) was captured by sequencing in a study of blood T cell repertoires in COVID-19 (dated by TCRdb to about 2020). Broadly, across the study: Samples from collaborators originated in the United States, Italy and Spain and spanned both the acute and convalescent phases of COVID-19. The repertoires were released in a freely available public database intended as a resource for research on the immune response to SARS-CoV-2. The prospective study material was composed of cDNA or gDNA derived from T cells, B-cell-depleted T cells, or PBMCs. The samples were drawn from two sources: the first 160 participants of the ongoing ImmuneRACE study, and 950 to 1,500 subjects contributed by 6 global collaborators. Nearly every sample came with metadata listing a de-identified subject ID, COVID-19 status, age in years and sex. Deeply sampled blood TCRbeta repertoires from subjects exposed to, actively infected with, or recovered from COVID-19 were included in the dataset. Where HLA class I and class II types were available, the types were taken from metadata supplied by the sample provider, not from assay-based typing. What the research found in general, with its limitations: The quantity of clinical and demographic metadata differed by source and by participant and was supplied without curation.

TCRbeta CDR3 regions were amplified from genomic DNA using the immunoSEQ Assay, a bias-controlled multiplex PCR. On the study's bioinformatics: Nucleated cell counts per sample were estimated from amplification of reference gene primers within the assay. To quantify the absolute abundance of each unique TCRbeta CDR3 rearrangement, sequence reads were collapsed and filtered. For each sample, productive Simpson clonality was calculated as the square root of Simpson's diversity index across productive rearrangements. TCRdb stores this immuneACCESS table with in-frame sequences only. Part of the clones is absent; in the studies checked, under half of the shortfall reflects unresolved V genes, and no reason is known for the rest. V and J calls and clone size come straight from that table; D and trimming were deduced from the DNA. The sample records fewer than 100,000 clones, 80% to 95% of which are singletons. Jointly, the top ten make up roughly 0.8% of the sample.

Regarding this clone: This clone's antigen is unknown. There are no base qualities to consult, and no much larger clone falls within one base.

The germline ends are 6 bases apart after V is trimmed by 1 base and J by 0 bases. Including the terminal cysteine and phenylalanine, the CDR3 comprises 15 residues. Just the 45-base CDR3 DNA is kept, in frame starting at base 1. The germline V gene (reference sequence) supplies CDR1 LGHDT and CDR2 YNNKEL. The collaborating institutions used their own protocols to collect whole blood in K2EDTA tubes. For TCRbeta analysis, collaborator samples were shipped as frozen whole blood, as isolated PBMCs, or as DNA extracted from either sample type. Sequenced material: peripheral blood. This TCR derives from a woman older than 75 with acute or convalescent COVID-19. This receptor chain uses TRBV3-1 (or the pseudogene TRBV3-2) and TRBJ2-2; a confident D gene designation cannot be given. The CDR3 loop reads CASSQVHANTGELFF. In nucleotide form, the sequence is TGTGCCAGCAGCCAAGTACACGCGAACACCGGGGAGCTGTTTTTT.